This T cell receptor (beta chain) was identified during a study of blood T cells in healthy people across ages. Study-wide findings and caveats: Donor CMV status was unknown, possibly confounding expanded clonotype changes. Investigators treated diversity estimates from one million T cells as underestimates.

This clonotype was counted between two and nine times. Its antigen is undetermined. A J-beta primer mix and a sample-barcoded 5' primer were used in a second PCR of roughly 7 to 12 cycles. The template-switch adaptor was a 5' adaptor with 12 random nucleotides. It tagged each cDNA molecule. One entry per CDR3 protein results from TCRdb running MiXCR on the 5' RACE reads. The table includes 1,500,000 or so distinct CDR3 sequences, less than 45% detected once. Per the germline V gene, CDR1 is MRHNA and CDR2 is SNTAGT. The CDR3 is 15 residues long. Between the trimmed V and J ends, which lost 3 bases and 0 bases, there was a span of 9 bases.

The sample comprised blood. This clonotype originated in a woman aged 18-35 years in good health. The chain uses TRBV6-4 and TRBJ2-1, with no clear D. The CDR3 region is CASSEGYSSYNEQFF. The CDR3 DNA reads as TGTGCCAGCAGTGAAGGCTACTCCTCCTACAATGAGCAGTTCTTC.